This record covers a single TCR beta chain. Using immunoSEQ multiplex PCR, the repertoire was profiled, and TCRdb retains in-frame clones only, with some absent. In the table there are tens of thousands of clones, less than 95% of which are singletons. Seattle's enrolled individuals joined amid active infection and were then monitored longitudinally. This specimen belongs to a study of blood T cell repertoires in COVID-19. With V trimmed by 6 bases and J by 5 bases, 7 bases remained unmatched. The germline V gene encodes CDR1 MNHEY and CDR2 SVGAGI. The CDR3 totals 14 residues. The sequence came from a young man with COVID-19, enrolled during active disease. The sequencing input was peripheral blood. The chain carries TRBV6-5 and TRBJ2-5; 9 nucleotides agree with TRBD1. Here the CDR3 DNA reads TGTGCCAGCAGCCCAACAGGGGGCGAGGAGACCCAGTACTTC. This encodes CASSPTGGEETQYF.